The 25 T cell receptor beta chains below all came from one sample that was sequenced in a study of identical twins. TCRdb re-analysed the 5' RACE reads in MiXCR, keeping a single row per CDR3 protein. The top ten hold 8.8% of the sample, which has approximately 260,000 distinct CDR3 sequences, about 14% seen once. The sample consisted of memory (CD45RO+) T cells sorted from blood. These receptor sequences come from a woman aged 18-30 years in good health.

The chain employs TRBV3-1 and TRBJ2-2, with D perhaps given as TRBD1 or TRBD2 (5 bases each). The CDR3 runs 15 residues. The germline gives CDR1 LGHDT, CDR2 YNNKEL (reference sequence). The V end lost 5 bases, the J end lost 6 bases, and 16 bases lay between the germline ends. This CDR3 is CASSFFDRGAGELFF. The CDR3 nucleotides read TGTGCCAGCAGCTTTTTTGACAGAGGGGCCGGGGAGCTGTTTTTT.

This sequence joins TRBV20-1 and TRBJ2-7; tentatively, D is TRBD2 (5 bases). The CDR3 consists of 13 residues. In germline, CDR1 is DFQATT, CDR2 SNEGSKA (reference sequence). Trimming shortened V by 5 bases and J by 3 bases, and 14 bases separated the two germline ends. The CDR3 here is CSAPRPGGYEQYF. CDR3 in DNA: TGCAGTGCTCCTAGACCCGGAGGCTACGAGCAGTACTTC.

The genes are TRBV2 and TRBJ1-6, with 8 bases matching TRBD1. J was trimmed by 4 bases and V by 7 bases; bases with no gene match: 6. Germline values: CDR1 SNHLY, CDR2 FYNNEI. There are 15 residues in the CDR3. The CDR3 spells CASKGRGHYNSPLHF. In DNA form, the CDR3 reads TGTGCCAGCAAGGGCAGGGGGCATTATAATTCACCCCTCCACTTT.

V gene TRBV28 combines with J gene TRBJ1-1; a possible D gene is TRBD1 (6 bases). The CDR3 contains 16 residues. Germline V lookup: CDR1 MDHEN, CDR2 SYDVKM. The V gene lost 2 bases and the J gene lost 0 bases, with 13 bases spanning the gap. The CDR3 loop is CASSLPLAGVNTEAFF. DNA of the CDR3: TGTGCCAGCAGTTTACCCCTGGCAGGGGTGAACACTGAAGCTTTCTTT.

This clonotype was detected a few times. J is TRBJ1-4 and V is TRBV28; D is ambiguous. The CDR3 extends over 15 amino acids. V was trimmed by 5 bases and J by 0 bases, leaving 10 bases between them. The V gene's germline CDR1 is MDHEN and CDR2 SYDVKM. The CDR3 here is CASSRTHPTNEKLFF. In DNA form, the CDR3 reads TGTGCCAGCAGTCGAACACATCCAACTAATGAAAAACTGTTTTTT.

This chain uses TRBV20-1 with TRBJ2-7; D possibly corresponds to TRBD1 (5 bases). Trimming shortened V by 0 bases and J by 7 bases, and 16 bases separated the two germline ends. Germline CDR1 is DFQATT and CDR2 is SNEGSKA (reference sequence). CDR3 length: 14 amino acids. CDR3 DNA sequence: TGCAGTGCTAGAGATCTCCAGGGAAGGAGAGAGCAGTACTTC. Its translation: CSARDLQGRREQYF.

This clonotype was recorded many times. The chain combines TRBV20-1 with TRBJ2-3; 13 bases are shared with TRBD2. This CDR3 is built from 18 residues. The V gene's germline CDR1 is DFQATT and CDR2 SNEGSKA (reference sequence). V was clipped by 5 bases and J by 0 bases; unmatched bases: 11. The CDR3 loop reads CSAEGRLAGGLSTDTQYF. The CDR3 DNA reads as TGCAGTGCTGAGGGCCGACTAGCGGGGGGTCTTAGCACAGATACGCAGTATTTT.

The rearrangement joins TRBV5-1 to TRBJ2-5; unclear D gene. The CDR3 is 13 residues long. Germline loops: CDR1 SGHRS, CDR2 YFSETQ. Trimming shortened V by 5 bases and J by 0 bases, and 8 bases separated the two germline ends. The CDR3 region has the DNA TGCGCCAGCAGTACGGAATACCAAGAGACCCAGTACTTC. Amino acids: CASSTEYQETQYF.

This clonotype was counted many times. The V and J genes are TRBV7-9 and TRBJ2-1; D is undetermined. The CDR3 covers 11 residues. Trimming left V 5 bases short and J 10 bases short, with 9 bases between. CDR1 is SEHNR, CDR2 FQNEAQ, per germline (reference sequence). CDR3 region: CASSRTQEQFF. The CDR3 DNA reads TGTGCCAGCAGCCGTACCCAGGAGCAGTTCTTC. The variable domain in full, completed from reference TRBV7-9 and TRBJ2-1, reads DTGVSQNPRHKITKRGQNVTFRCDPISEHNRLYWYRQTLGQGPEFLTYFQNEAQLEKSRLLSDRFSAERPKGSFSTLEIQRTEQGDSAMYLCASSRTQEQFFGPGTRLTVL.

V is TRBV29-1 and J is TRBJ2-5; D is unresolved. Trimming took off 4 bases at V and 4 bases at J, with 7 bases between the two ends. The CDR3 sequence is 11 residues long. Germline V gives CDR1 SQVTM, CDR2 ANQGSEA. The CDR3 sequence: CSVGEAETQYF. CDR3 bases: TGCAGCGTTGGAGAGGCAGAGACCCAGTACTTC.

This clonotype has more than one count but fewer than ten. The junction departs from the called germline gene at one end, perhaps through a read error. The chain links TRBV20-1 to TRBJ2-5; D remains ambiguous. Germline loops: CDR1 DFQATT, CDR2 SNEGSKA (reference sequence). The CDR3 loop spans 14 amino acids. For the CDR3, the DNA is TGCAGTGCGAGAGACATCGGGCTCCAAGAGACCCAGTACTTC. Translated, it gives CSARDIGLQETQYF.

This clonotype was seen many times. Written as DNA, the CDR3 is TGCGCCAGCAGCCAATGGCGGGAGGGGGGAAACATTCAGTACTTC. Its protein product is CASSQWREGGNIQYF. The chain combines TRBV4-3 with TRBJ2-4; 9 bases align to TRBD2. The CDR3 extends over 15 amino acids. J gave up 6 bases and V 2 bases, and 5 bases lay outside the gene matches. From germline, CDR1 is LGHNA and CDR2 YSLEER.

The chain employs TRBV20-1 and TRBJ2-5, with no clear D. CDR1 is DFQATT and CDR2 is SNEGSKA in the germline V gene (reference sequence). V dropped 3 bases and J dropped 9 bases, with 11 bases sitting between them. This CDR3 has 11 residues. CDR3 DNA: TGCAGTGCTAGTCGTAATGGGGCCCAGTACTTC. Translated, it gives CSASRNGAQYF.

The CDR3 sequence: CTPLAPDNEQFF. The CDR3 bases are TGCACCCCCCTGGCGCCGGACAATGAGCAGTTCTTC. This chain connects TRBV20-1 to TRBJ2-1; D gene unclear. The CDR3 has 12 amino acids. Germline V gives CDR1 DFQATT, CDR2 SNEGSKA (reference sequence).

This clonotype was observed a few times. The rearrangement joins TRBV5-5 to TRBJ1-1; D gene unclear. This CDR3 has 15 amino acids. V was shortened by 6 bases and J by 6 bases, with 21 bases between the two germline ends. Germline-derived CDR1 and CDR2 are SGHKS and YYEKEE (reference sequence). In DNA, the CDR3 is TGTGCCAGCACCTTTGACCCCCACGACGGCGCTGAAGCTTTCTTT. Translating gives CASTFDPHDGAEAFF.

With respect to this clonotype: This may be a read error, as it is one base from a much larger clone. V gene TRBV7-3 combines with J gene TRBJ2-3; maybe TRBD1 (6 bases). Germline CDR1 and CDR2: SGHTA and FQGTGA. The CDR3 consists of 14 residues. The CDR3, as DNA: TGTGCCAGCAGCACAGGGATTTTGGCAGATATGCAGTATTTT. This sequence encodes CASSTGILADMQYF.

The chain couples TRBV5-1 to TRBJ2-7; D unresolved. The V gene lost 2 bases and the J gene lost 1 base, with 10 bases spanning the gap. Per germline, CDR1 SGHRS and CDR2 YFSETQ. There are 14 residues in the CDR3. The CDR3 loop reads CASSFRCSSYEQYF. CDR3 nucleotides: TGCGCCAGCAGCTTCAGGTGCTCGTCCTACGAGCAGTACTTC.

The J gene is TRBJ1-2, the V gene TRBV7-2; 8 positions agree with TRBD1. Trimming took 11 bases from V and 7 from J; bases not matched to a gene: 12. Looked up from germline, CDR1 is SGHTA and CDR2 is FQGNSA. The CDR3 loop spans 13 amino acids. The CDR3 reads CAGTRDRLGGYTF. The DNA of the CDR3 is TGTGCCGGCACCAGGGACAGGCTGGGTGGCTACACCTTC.

The V gene is TRBV27, the J gene TRBJ1-1; D remains unclear. V was shortened by 8 bases and J by 2 bases, with 12 bases between the two germline ends. Per the germline V gene, CDR1 is MNHEY and CDR2 is SMNVEV (reference sequence). The CDR3 sequence is 13 residues long. CDR3 loop: CASVQDGNTEAFF. CDR3 bases: TGTGCCAGCGTCCAGGACGGTAACACTGAAGCTTTCTTT.

This clonotype was detected many times. The V gene is TRBV5-1, the J gene TRBJ1-1, with D tentatively TRBD1 (5 bases). The CDR3 contains 14 residues. Per the germline V gene, CDR1 is SGHRS and CDR2 is YFSETQ. The V and J ends lost 4 bases and 3 bases respectively, with 13 bases between them. For the CDR3, the DNA is TGCGCCAGCAGCCCGACTCAGGGTGACACTGAAGCTTTCTTT. Its protein product is CASSPTQGDTEAFF.

This clonotype appeared many times. The V call is TRBV12-3 or TRBV12-4, the J call TRBJ1-5; D is uncertain. The V end lost 6 bases, the J end lost 4 bases, and 13 bases lay between the germline ends. The CDR3 consists of 14 residues. CDR3 in amino acids: CASRTAARNQPQHF. For the CDR3, the DNA is TGTGCCAGCAGAACAGCGGCCCGTAATCAGCCCCAGCATTTT.

The chain links TRBV20-1 to TRBJ2-3; D is uncertain. Trimming stripped 4 bases from V and 3 bases from J, with 14 bases between. In germline, CDR1 is DFQATT, CDR2 SNEGSKA (reference sequence). The CDR3 covers 14 residues. CDR3 amino acids: CSATGPTKTDTQYF. CDR3 coding DNA: TGCAGTGCTACGGGCCCAACCAAGACAGATACGCAGTATTTT.

This clonotype was seen a few times. The rearrangement joins TRBV7-8 to TRBJ2-1, with 7 bases lining up with TRBD2. The CDR3 has 15 residues. Looked up from germline, CDR1 is SGHVS and CDR2 is FQNEAQ. Trimming took 5 bases from V and 3 from J; bases not matched to a gene: 7. DNA for the CDR3: TGTGCCAGCAGCCCGGGGACTACCATCTACAATGAGCAGTTCTTC. Translating it yields CASSPGTTIYNEQFF.

The chain carries TRBV7-9 and TRBJ2-3, with a possible D match to TRBD2 (5 bases). V was cut by 5 bases and J by 6 bases, with 15 bases left in between. Germline assignment: CDR1 SEHNR and CDR2 FQNEAQ (reference sequence). The CDR3 length is 14 residues. DNA for the CDR3: TGTGCCAGCAGCCCGGGATCGACCCCCGATACGCAGTATTTT. Residues: CASSPGSTPDTQYF.

The table lists this clonotype with a few counts. The V gene is TRBV2, the J gene TRBJ2-6; 7 bases are a match to TRBD1. V lost 7 bases to trimming and J lost 0 bases; unmatched junction nucleotides: 6. Germline V gene sequence: CDR1 SNHLY, CDR2 FYNNEI. The CDR3 totals 16 residues. CDR3 protein: CASNRGLGSGANVLTF. The CDR3 DNA reads TGTGCCAGCAACAGGGGTTTAGGCTCTGGGGCCAACGTCCTGACTTTC. The whole variable domain, filled in from reference TRBV2 and TRBJ2-6, reads EPEVTQTPSHQVTQMGQEVILRCVPISNHLYFYWYRQILGQKVEFLVSFYNNEISEKSEIFDDQFSVERPDGSNFTLKIRSTKLEDSAMYFCASNRGLGSGANVLTFGAGSRLTVL.